These 32 T cell receptor beta chains were all obtained from the same sample, sequenced in a study of T cell responses to AZD1222 COVID-19 vaccine. TCRdb's copy holds only in-frame clones and misses some; the assay was immunoSEQ multiplex PCR. The repertoire has around 150,000 clones, 90% to 95% of them found once; the top ten carry roughly 7%. Sequenced here: peripheral blood, sampled 28 days after the second AZD1222 dose. These receptors were collected from an adult who received the AZD1222 COVID-19 vaccine.

This sequence joins TRBV28 and TRBJ1-1, with D perhaps TRBD1 (5 bases). The germline V gene encodes CDR1 MDHEN and CDR2 SYDVKM. Trimming took 3 bases from V and 0 from J, leaving 8 bases between them. The CDR3 loop spans 14 amino acids. CDR3 DNA sequence: TGTGCCAGCAGTTTTGGGGGTATGAACACTGAAGCTTTCTTT. This encodes CASSFGGMNTEAFF.

This chain links TRBV6-5 with TRBJ2-1, with 10 positions matching TRBD2. The CDR3 is 15 residues long. Germline V gene sequence: CDR1 MNHEY, CDR2 SVGAGI. The V and J ends lost 5 bases and 3 bases, in that order; junction bases with no gene match: 4. CDR3 sequence reads: CASSPQRGGYNEQFF. The CDR3 bases are TGTGCCAGCAGTCCACAGCGGGGGGGCTACAATGAGCAGTTCTTC.

The CDR3 DNA sequence: TGTGCCTGGGGGAGACTGAATTCACCCGGGACAGATAGATACTACGAGCAGTACTTC. It encodes CAWGRLNSPGTDRYYEQYF. This sequence joins TRBV30 and TRBJ2-7; 7 nucleotides agree with TRBD1. V trimming: 5 bases; J trimming: 3 bases; junction bases outside the gene matches: 25. The CDR3 has 19 amino acids. Germline values: CDR1 GTSNPN, CDR2 SVGIG (reference sequence).

The chain carries TRBV19 and TRBJ1-5; the D is unclear. The CDR3 runs 15 residues. Deletions cut 4 bases from V and 0 bases from J, with 10 bases between. CDR1 is LNHDA and CDR2 is SQIVND in the germline V gene (reference sequence). Here the CDR3 DNA reads TGTGCCAGTAGTAGGGCGGGAAATAGCAATCAGCCCCAGCATTTT. Translating gives CASSRAGNSNQPQHF.

This chain joins TRBV5-1 and TRBJ1-2, with D possibly TRBD1 on 5 matching bases. CDR3 length equals 14 residues. Germline V CDR1 and CDR2: SGHRS, YFSETQ. Trimming shortened V by 0 bases and J by 3 bases, and 9 bases separated the two germline ends. CDR3 sequence reads: CASSLAGGDYGYTF. The CDR3 DNA sequence: TGCGCCAGCAGCTTGGCTGGGGGGGACTATGGCTACACCTTC.

This sequence joins TRBV6-5 and TRBJ1-5; D is ambiguous. The CDR3 spans 16 residues. Trimming shortened V by 4 bases and J by 0 bases, and 13 bases separated the two germline ends. Germline assignment: CDR1 MNHEY and CDR2 SVGAGI. The CDR3 here is CASSLKPGSSNQPQHF. CDR3 nucleotides: TGTGCCAGCAGTTTAAAACCCGGGTCTAGCAATCAGCCCCAGCATTTT.

The V and J genes are TRBV7-9 and TRBJ1-5; the match to TRBD1 covers 8 bases. J lost 1 base, V lost 5 bases, and 7 bases had no gene match. CDR1 is SEHNR and CDR2 is FQNEAQ in the germline V gene (reference sequence). This CDR3 spans 16 amino acids. The CDR3 DNA sequence: TGTGCCAGCAGCCTCCACAGGGGGGCCAGCAATCAGCCCCAGCATTTT. Its translation is CASSLHRGASNQPQHF.

This clone came up once. V usage is TRBV30 and J usage is TRBJ1-2; D remains ambiguous. Between the trimmed V and J ends, which lost 0 bases and 3 bases, there was a span of 2 bases. CDR3 length: 11 amino acids. The germline V gene has CDR1 GTSNPN and CDR2 SVGIG (reference sequence). CDR3 residues: CAWSVDYGYTF. CDR3 in DNA: TGTGCCTGGAGTGTCGACTATGGCTACACCTTC.

The rearrangement joins TRBV5-5 to TRBJ2-3; 10 nucleotides agree with TRBD2. Unmatched junction bases numbered 8, after V lost 2 bases and J lost 2 bases. Germline V CDR1 and CDR2: SGHKS, YYEKEE (reference sequence). The CDR3 is 17 residues long. This CDR3 is CASSFTTSGATTDTQYF. CDR3 DNA: TGTGCCAGCAGCTTCACCACTAGCGGGGCGACCACAGATACGCAGTATTTT.

The chain employs TRBV9 and TRBJ1-6; D remains ambiguous. V lost 7 bases to trimming and J lost 10 bases, with 12 bases between them. Germline loops: CDR1 SGDLS, CDR2 YYNGEE. The CDR3 spans 12 residues. The DNA for the CDR3 is TGTGCCAGCGCGGCGGGAGGGTCACCCCTCCACTTT. The encoded protein is CASAAGGSPLHF.

The genes are TRBV6-6 and TRBJ2-5; TRBD2 aligns across 7 bases. Germline V CDR1 and CDR2: MNHNY, SVGAGI (reference sequence). V was pared by 6 bases and J by 5 bases, with 9 bases of the junction left unmatched. The CDR3 runs to 14 residues. This CDR3 is CASRHRGRGETQYF. CDR3 in DNA: TGTGCCAGCAGACACCGCGGGCGGGGGGAGACCCAGTACTTC.

This chain uses TRBV6-5 with TRBJ1-2; no clear D gene. The germline V gene has CDR1 MNHEY and CDR2 SVGAGI. Trimming took off 0 bases at V and 6 bases at J, with 8 bases between the two ends. This CDR3 has 13 amino acids. The CDR3 loop reads CASSYSPRNGYTF. The CDR3 region has the DNA TGTGCCAGCAGTTACTCGCCCAGAAATGGCTACACCTTC.

CDR3 bases: TGTGCCAGCAGCCAAGCAGGGGTCCAAATTCCCTCTGGGGCCAACGTCCTGACTTTC. Translation: CASSQAGVQIPSGANVLTF. The gene calls are TRBV5-4 and TRBJ2-6; D perhaps matches TRBD1 (6 bases). V was trimmed by 4 bases and J by 0 bases, leaving 20 bases between them. The CDR3 is 19 residues long. CDR1 and CDR2 from the germline V gene are SGHNT and YYREEE (reference sequence).

The gene calls are TRBV15 and TRBJ1-2, with D possibly being TRBD1 (6 bases). Trimming removed 4 bases from V and 7 bases from J, with 16 bases in between. This CDR3 has 14 residues. Germline CDR1 reads LNHNV; CDR2 reads YYDKDF (reference sequence). CDR3 sequence: CATSNPGHPFGYTF. Here the CDR3 DNA reads TGTGCCACCAGCAACCCGGGACACCCCTTTGGCTACACCTTC. Supplemented by reference TRBV15 and TRBJ1-2, the full variable domain reads DAMVIQNPRYQVTQFGKPVTLSCSQTLNHNVMYWYQQKSSQAPKLLFHYYDKDFNNEADTPDNFQSRRPNTSFCFLDIRSPGLGDTAMYLCATSNPGHPFGYTFGSGTRLTVV.

The J gene is TRBJ1-2, the V gene TRBV4-2; no clear D gene. This CDR3 spans 15 amino acids. Germline V lookup: CDR1 LGHNA, CDR2 YNFKEQ. V dropped 1 base and J dropped 0 bases, with 9 bases sitting between them. CDR3 sequence: CASSQVPDPNYGYTF. The CDR3 DNA reads TGTGCCAGCAGCCAAGTCCCCGATCCTAACTATGGCTACACCTTC.

The J gene is TRBJ2-1, the V gene TRBV7-9; a possible D gene is TRBD2 (5 bases). Trimming left V 2 bases short and J 7 bases short, with 12 bases between. The CDR3 spans 14 residues. Germline CDR1 reads SEHNR; CDR2 reads FQNEAQ (reference sequence). Here the CDR3 reads CASSLNVDSNEQFF. The CDR3 nucleotides are TGTGCCAGCAGCTTAAATGTGGACTCAAATGAGCAGTTCTTC.

The chain recombines TRBV9 with TRBJ1-3; 10 bases are a match to TRBD1. Trimming removed 3 bases from V and 4 bases from J; junction bases left unmatched: 1. The CDR3 is made up of 14 amino acids. CDR1 SGDLS and CDR2 YYNGEE come from the germline V gene. CDR3 residues: CASSAGQGGNTIYF. The CDR3 DNA reads as TGTGCCAGCAGCGCGGGACAGGGGGGAAACACCATATATTTT.

The chain recombines TRBV9 with TRBJ2-2; maybe TRBD1 (5 bases). Germline lookup yields CDR1 SGDLS and CDR2 YYNGEE. The V end was cut by 3 bases, the J end by 6 bases, with 12 bases between. The CDR3 extends over 14 amino acids. DNA of the CDR3: TGTGCCAGCAGCGCCAGGGTCAACGCCGGGGAGCTGTTTTTT. The encoded protein is CASSARVNAGELFF.

V usage is TRBV7-2 and J usage is TRBJ1-6; TRBD1 might be the D (6 bases). Trimming shortened V by 5 bases and J by 6 bases, and 14 bases separated the two germline ends. The length of the CDR3 is 15 residues. The germline V gene has CDR1 SGHTA and CDR2 FQGNSA. The CDR3 nucleotides read TGTGCCAGCAGCCTCGGGGGGCCGGGTAATTCACCCCTCCACTTT. It specifies CASSLGGPGNSPLHF.

The genes are TRBV27 and TRBJ2-7; tentative D call: TRBD1 (6 bases). The V gene lost 6 bases and the J gene lost 6 bases, with 18 bases spanning the gap. Germline CDR1 reads MNHEY; CDR2 reads SMNVEV (reference sequence). This CDR3 is 14 amino acids long. The CDR3 nucleotides are TGTGCCAGCAGCCGAGCCGGGACACCATTCGAGCAGTACTTC. Protein: CASSRAGTPFEQYF.

The chain's CDR3 is CASVEQGDQPQHF. CDR3 nucleotide sequence: TGTGCCAGTGTTGAACAGGGGGATCAGCCCCAGCATTTT. V usage is TRBV2 and J usage is TRBJ1-5; 8 bases align to TRBD1. The CDR3 extends over 13 amino acids. V was pared by 9 bases and J by 5 bases, with 6 bases of the junction left unmatched. Germline V gene lookup returns CDR1 SNHLY and CDR2 FYNNEI.

This chain connects TRBV7-9 to TRBJ1-1, with TRBD1 identical over 8 bases. The V gene's germline CDR1 is SEHNR and CDR2 FQNEAQ (reference sequence). V was clipped by 0 bases and J by 6 bases; unmatched bases: 6. This CDR3 comprises 15 residues. The CDR3 spells CASSLAETGAPEAFF. The DNA for the CDR3 is TGTGCCAGCAGCTTAGCGGAGACAGGGGCCCCTGAAGCTTTCTTT.

V usage is TRBV27 and J usage is TRBJ2-2; TRBD1 aligns across 8 bases. CDR1 and CDR2 from the germline V gene are MNHEY and SMNVEV (reference sequence). The CDR3 runs to 15 residues. V shed 6 bases and J 1 base; nucleotides not matched to a gene: 4. CDR3 in amino acids: CASRGTGLNTGELFF. The DNA for the CDR3 is TGTGCCAGCAGGGGGACAGGACTGAACACCGGGGAGCTGTTTTTT.

This sequence joins TRBV11-3 and TRBJ2-5; the match to TRBD2 covers 9 bases. The CDR3 is 16 residues long. CDR1 is SGHNT and CDR2 is YENEEA in the germline V gene. Germline trimming cut 1 base from V and 5 bases from J; bases unmatched to any gene: 8. The DNA for the CDR3 is TGTGCCAGCAGCTTAGGTCTCGCGGGGGGGCAGGAGACCCAGTACTTC. Translating gives CASSLGLAGGQETQYF. The whole variable domain, filled in from reference TRBV11-3 and TRBJ2-5, reads EAGVVQSPRYKIIEKKQPVAFWCNPISGHNTLYWYLQNLGQGPELLIRYENEEAVDDSQLPKDRFSAERLKGVDSTLKIQPAELGDSAVYLCASSLGLAGGQETQYFGPGTRLLVL.

The chain couples TRBV6-5 to TRBJ1-4, with 9 bases lining up with TRBD1. J lost 4 bases, V lost 8 bases, and 8 bases had no gene match. Germline-derived CDR1 and CDR2 are MNHEY and SVGAGI. This CDR3 contains 15 residues. The CDR3 loop reads CASVTTGGSNEKLFF. Here the CDR3 DNA reads TGTGCCAGCGTGACAACAGGGGGCAGTAATGAAAAACTGTTTTTT.

V usage is TRBV18 and J usage is TRBJ1-5; D is perhaps TRBD1 (5 bases). From germline, CDR1 is KGHSH and CDR2 LQKENI. V dropped 3 bases and J dropped 4 bases, with 10 bases sitting between them. The CDR3 has 14 amino acids. The CDR3 nucleotides are TGTGCCAGCTCACCCGGGGGGGGTAATCAGCCCCAGCATTTT. Translating gives CASSPGGGNQPQHF.

The J gene is TRBJ2-1, the V gene TRBV5-1, with a weak D call TRBD2 (5 bases). Germline assignment: CDR1 SGHRS and CDR2 YFSETQ. The CDR3 has 13 residues. Trimming removed 5 bases at V and 4 bases at J, with 10 bases between. CDR3 region: CASRWEPYNEQFF. The CDR3 DNA follows: TGCGCCAGCAGGTGGGAGCCTTACAATGAGCAGTTCTTC.

This clone came up once. V is TRBV9 and J is TRBJ1-5, with D tentatively TRBD1 (5 bases). The CDR3 sequence is 14 residues long. Germline V gives CDR1 SGDLS, CDR2 YYNGEE. Trimming pared 3 bases from V and 5 bases from J, leaving 12 bases between. This CDR3 is CASSGDSTYQPQHF. In DNA, the CDR3 is TGTGCCAGCAGCGGAGACAGTACTTATCAGCCCCAGCATTTT.

This chain links TRBV11-3 with TRBJ1-1; unclear D gene. This CDR3 is 15 amino acids long. Germline CDR1 is SGHNT and CDR2 is YENEEA. Trimming cost V 5 bases and J 6 bases, with 19 bases left between them. The CDR3 is CASSPRSGPAPEAFF. The CDR3 DNA is TGTGCCAGCAGCCCCCGATCCGGCCCAGCTCCTGAAGCTTTCTTT.

This chain links TRBV20-1 with TRBJ2-7, with 8 bases aligning to TRBD1. The V gene end was trimmed by 6 bases and the J gene end by 6 bases; junction bases not matched to a gene: 4. CDR3 size: 11 residues. The germline V gene has CDR1 DFQATT and CDR2 SNEGSKA (reference sequence). The CDR3 is CSAGQGREQYF. For the CDR3, the DNA is TGCAGTGCAGGACAGGGCCGCGAGCAGTACTTC.

The chain recombines TRBV19 with TRBJ2-1, with 7 bases that match TRBD2. This CDR3 has 14 amino acids. Unmatched junction bases numbered 8, after V lost 7 bases and J lost 5 bases. Germline CDR1 and CDR2: LNHDA and SQIVND (reference sequence). CDR3 amino acids: CASTWGGSHNEQFF. CDR3 nucleotide sequence: TGTGCCAGTACCTGGGGAGGGTCCCACAATGAGCAGTTCTTC.

V usage is TRBV28 and J usage is TRBJ1-1, with 7 bases aligning to TRBD1. The CDR3 sequence is 14 residues long. The V segment lost 4 bases and the J segment 6 bases; nucleotides outside the gene matches: 8. In germline, CDR1 is MDHEN, CDR2 SYDVKM. This chain's CDR3 is CASSSGQFGAEAFF. The DNA of the CDR3 is TGTGCCAGCAGTTCGGGACAGTTCGGGGCTGAAGCTTTCTTT.